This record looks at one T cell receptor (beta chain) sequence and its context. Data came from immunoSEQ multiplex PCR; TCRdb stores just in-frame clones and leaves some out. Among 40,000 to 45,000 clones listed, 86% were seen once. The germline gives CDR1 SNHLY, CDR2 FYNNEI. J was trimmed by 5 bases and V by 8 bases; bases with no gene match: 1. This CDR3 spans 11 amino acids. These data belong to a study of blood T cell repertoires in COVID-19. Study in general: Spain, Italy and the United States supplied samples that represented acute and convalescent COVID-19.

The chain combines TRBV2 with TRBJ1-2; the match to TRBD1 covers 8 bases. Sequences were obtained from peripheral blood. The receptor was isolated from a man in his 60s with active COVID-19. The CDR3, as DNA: TGTGCCAGCGGACAGGGATATGGCTACACCTTC. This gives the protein CASGQGYGYTF.